The source of this TCR beta chain is a study of cytomegalovirus exposure and HLA in healthy donors. Study observations and caveats: Generally TCR sequences proved uncommon, though certain public TCRs appeared in numerous donors.

There are a few counts of this clone. Its specificity is not known. Primers included in the PCR were 60 Vbeta and 13 Jbeta primers. Assay used: immunoSEQ multiplex PCR; TCRdb lists only in-frame clones, some missing. This table has some 140,000 clones, more than 75% appearing once. The clonotype originates from a female donor in good health and CMV-seronegative. Sequencing was carried out using PBMCs.

CDR3 sequence: CASSANRGYTEAFF. DNA for the CDR3: TGTGCCAGTAGTGCGAACAGGGGATACACTGAAGCTTTCTTT. The chain joins TRBV19 to TRBJ1-1; 7 bases align to TRBD1. In germline, CDR1 is LNHDA, CDR2 SQIVND (reference sequence). Unmatched junction bases numbered 6, after V lost 5 bases and J lost 3 bases. The CDR3 covers 14 residues.